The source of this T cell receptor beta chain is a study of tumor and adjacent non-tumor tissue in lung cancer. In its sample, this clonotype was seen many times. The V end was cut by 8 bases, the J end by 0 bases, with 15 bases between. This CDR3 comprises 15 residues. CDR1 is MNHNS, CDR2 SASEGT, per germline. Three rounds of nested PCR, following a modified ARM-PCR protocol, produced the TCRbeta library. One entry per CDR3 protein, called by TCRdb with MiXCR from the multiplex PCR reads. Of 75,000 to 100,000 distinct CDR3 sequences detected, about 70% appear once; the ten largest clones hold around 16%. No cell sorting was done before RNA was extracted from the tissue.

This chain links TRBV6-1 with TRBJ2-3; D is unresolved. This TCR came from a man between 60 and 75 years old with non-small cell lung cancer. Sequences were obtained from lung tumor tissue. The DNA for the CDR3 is TGTGCCAGCGGTCCTAGACACTCTAGCACAGATACGCAGTATTTT. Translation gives CASGPRHSSTDTQYF.